This TCR beta chain is drawn from a study of PD-L1 blockade in urothelial cancer. The wider study: Once treatment had started, blood was analyzed at 3 weeks (second dose) and again at 6 weeks.

The germline gives CDR1 SGHRS, CDR2 YFSETQ. Trimming pared 4 bases from V and 1 base from J, leaving 11 bases between. The CDR3 spans 14 residues. For this clone: Its target is unknown.

The templates were synthetic TCR analogs, and they were spiked into each PCR. Profiled with immunoSEQ multiplex PCR; TCRdb holds only in-frame clones, not every one. The table includes tens of thousands of clones, roughly nine tenths detected once. Overall study findings and caveats: Sub-median blood TCR clonality before treatment predicted longer survival.

Time point in this sample: peripheral blood 6 weeks after treatment start. This chain connects TRBV5-1 to TRBJ1-1; D is unresolved. This TCR derives from a man in his 70s with urothelial cancer. The material sequenced was PBMCs, taken around atezolizumab (anti-PD-L1) treatment. Here the CDR3 reads CASSNGVPNTEAFF. The CDR3 DNA sequence: TGCGCCAGCAGCAACGGGGTTCCGAACACTGAAGCTTTCTTT.